The rows below give T cell receptor beta chains drawn from one sample of a study of cytomegalovirus exposure and HLA in healthy donors. Repertoires were generated with immunoSEQ multiplex PCR, while TCRdb's copy carries only in-frame clones and drops some. The sample contains around 160,000 clones, 84% of which appear only once. The sequencing input was PBMCs. These receptors came from a man aged 25-45 years in good health and CMV-seropositive. CDR3s include the opening cysteine and the closing phenylalanine or tryptophan. D genes are given only for firm matches. Clone size is stated in some rows and not others, as once, few, many or a class when expanded.

CDR3nt	CDR3aa	abundance	v_gene	j_gene	d_gene
TGCGCCAGCAGCCAAGAGGAGGGCTCTGGGGCCAACGTCCTGACTTTC	CASSQEEGSGANVLTF	NA	TRBV4-3	TRBJ2-6	NA
TGTGCCAGCAGCTTTAAGGGGTACCCCTACAATGAGCAGTTCTTC	CASSFKGYPYNEQFF	NA	TRBV7-6	TRBJ2-1	NA
TGTGCCATCAGTGAGTCGATGACTTATAATTCACCCCTCCACTTT	CAISESMTYNSPLHF	few	TRBV10-3	TRBJ1-6	NA
TGTGCCAGCAGTTACTCGCGACGACGAGGGAACACCATATATTTT	CASSYSRRRGNTIYF	NA	TRBV6-6	TRBJ1-3	NA
TGTGCCAGCAGCCTAAGACGGGAAGGGGAAAAACTGTTTTTT	CASSLRREGEKLFF	NA	TRBV7-8	TRBJ1-4	NA
TGTGCCAGCAGCCAGGAGGGCGCCGGGGAGCTGTTTTTT	CASSQEGAGELFF	NA	TRBV7-2	TRBJ2-2	NA
TGTGCCAGCAGTTCCCCAGGGAGGACCGGGGAGCTGTTTTTT	CASSSPGRTGELFF	NA	TRBV28	TRBJ2-2	NA
TGTGCCAGCAGCGAGGTCCTTAGCGGGGGGGGCACAGATACGCAGTATTTT	CASSEVLSGGGTDTQYF	once	TRBV9	TRBJ2-3	TRBD2
TGTGCCAGCAGAGATCGGGACAGGGGGTTATTCAAGGGCAATCAGCCCCAGCATTTT	CASRDRDRGLFKGNQPQHF	NA	TRBV28	TRBJ1-5	TRBD1
TGTGCCAGCAGCCACCCAGCGGCCGCCAACACCGGGGAGCTGTTTTTT	CASSHPAAANTGELFF	once	TRBV7-6	TRBJ2-2	NA
TGTGCCAGTACCGCGACAGGGGGCCGGAATCAGCCCCAGCATTTT	CASTATGGRNQPQHF	once	TRBV19	TRBJ1-5	TRBD1
TGTGCCAGCAGGCCCACAGGGGGCGGCGGGCAGCCCCAGCATTTT	CASRPTGGGGQPQHF	NA	TRBV6-5	TRBJ1-5	TRBD1
TGTGCCAGCTCTAACGGACAGGGTTTTACCGGGGAGCTGTTTTTT	CASSNGQGFTGELFF	NA	TRBV18	TRBJ2-2	TRBD1
TGTGCCAGCTCACCATCTAGCGGGGGGGACCCTAGCACAGATACGCAGTATTTT	CASSPSSGGDPSTDTQYF	NA	TRBV18	TRBJ2-3	TRBD2
TGTGCCAGCAGCTTAATGAGACTAGAAGAGCAGTTCTTC	CASSLMRLEEQFF	NA	TRBV7-3	TRBJ2-1	NA
TGTGCCAGCAGGCGAGGCTCCACTGAAGCTTTCTTT	CASRRGSTEAFF	NA	TRBV6-5	TRBJ1-1	NA
TGTGCCAGCAGCGTAGCCCTCTGGGGGGAAGGACAGCAGTTCTTC	CASSVALWGEGQQFF	NA	TRBV9	TRBJ2-1	NA
TGTGCCAGCTCACCAAAGGGACAGGGTACCTACGAGCAGTACTTC	CASSPKGQGTYEQYF	NA	TRBV18	TRBJ2-7	TRBD1
TGCGCCAGCAGTGAGATTGGGGACAGATCGGGCACCGGGGAGCTGTTTTTT	CASSEIGDRSGTGELFF	once	TRBV10-2	TRBJ2-2	TRBD1
TGTGCCAGCAGCAAAGGAGGCACAGGGATTTACGAGCAGTACTTC	CASSKGGTGIYEQYF	NA	TRBV21-1	TRBJ2-7	NA
TGTGCCAGCAGCCGGGACAGGGGTCGGGAAGCTAACTATGGCTACACCTTC	CASSRDRGREANYGYTF	NA	TRBV13	TRBJ1-2	TRBD1
TGTGCCAGTAGCACGGGGGGTACCTACGAGCAGTACTTC	CASSTGGTYEQYF	once	TRBV19	TRBJ2-7	TRBD2
TGTGCCAGCGGGACAGGAAACCCCTACGAGCAGTACTTC	CASGTGNPYEQYF	few	TRBV27	TRBJ2-7	TRBD1
TGTGCCAGCAGATCACTAGCGGGGGGTTCGGGCACAGATACGCAGTATTTT	CASRSLAGGSGTDTQYF	NA	TRBV5-4	TRBJ2-3	TRBD2
TGTGCTAGTGGTTTGGTACTGACCGGGGAGCTGTTTTTT	CASGLVLTGELFF	NA	TRBV12-5	TRBJ2-2	NA
TGTGCCCGAAACGGGGGGACCACAGATACGCAGTATTTT	CARNGGTTDTQYF	NA	TRBV30	TRBJ2-3	TRBD2
TGCAGCGTTGGAACAGGGGAGGGCAATCAGCCCCAGCATTTT	CSVGTGEGNQPQHF	few	TRBV29-1	TRBJ1-5	TRBD1
TGTGCCAGCAGCCAAGCTCTGGGGGCTAGCGGGAAAGAGACCCAGTACTTC	CASSQALGASGKETQYF	NA	TRBV4-2	TRBJ2-5	TRBD2
TGTGCCAGCAGTTCTTCTGAGGTAGCTGGGGAGACCCAGTACTTC	CASSSSEVAGETQYF	NA	TRBV2	TRBJ2-5	NA
TGCGCCGGGGTCGCGGGACTAACGATTGAGCAGTTCTTC	CAGVAGLTIEQFF	NA	TRBV23-1	TRBJ2-1	TRBD2
TGTGCCAGCAGCTTACTTCTGACTAGTGTCTACAATGAGCAGTTCTTC	CASSLLLTSVYNEQFF	NA	TRBV11-2	TRBJ2-1	NA
TGTGCCAGCAGTTTCGGACAGGGACCCTACGAGCAGTACTTC	CASSFGQGPYEQYF	NA	TRBV27	TRBJ2-7	TRBD1
TGTGCCAGCAGTGTAGGGGATGCCGGGGAGCTGTTTTTT	CASSVGDAGELFF	NA	TRBV6-4	TRBJ2-2	NA
TGTGCCAGCAGCCACAGGGGGCTTAATCAGCCCCAGCATTTT	CASSHRGLNQPQHF	few	TRBV7-8	TRBJ1-5	TRBD1
TGTGCCAGCAAAGGACAGGGGGGCCGTGGCACTGAAGCTTTCTTT	CASKGQGGRGTEAFF	NA	TRBV7-3	TRBJ1-1	TRBD1
TGTGCCAGCAGCTTTAGCGGGGGAGGGTACGAGCAGTACTTC	CASSFSGGGYEQYF	NA	TRBV11-2	TRBJ2-7	TRBD2
TGTGCCAGCAGCGGGGGAGACAGCTCCTATAATTCACCCCTCCACTTT	CASSGGDSSYNSPLHF	NA	TRBV28	TRBJ1-6	NA
TGTGCCACCAGCAGAGGAGGGGGCACGACCGGGGAGCTGTTTTTT	CATSRGGGTTGELFF	NA	TRBV15	TRBJ2-2	TRBD1
TGTGCCAGCAGTTTAAGCGCAGCCCCTCGGACTGAAGCTTTCTTT	CASSLSAAPRTEAFF	NA	TRBV28	TRBJ1-1	NA
TGTGCCACCAGCAGGGGGAGGGATAAGCAGCCCCAGCATTTT	CATSRGRDKQPQHF	many	TRBV15	TRBJ1-5	NA
TGTGCCAGCAGCTTATACGGAGGGCCGTGGGAGCAGTACTTC	CASSLYGGPWEQYF	NA	TRBV7-2	TRBJ2-7	NA